The clone carrying this TCR beta chain occurred a few times. Its antigen remains unidentified. The data were taken from a study of beta chain features in type 1 diabetes. General observations from the study: Patients' naive, central memory and regulatory TCRB repertoires appeared more alike than those of healthy donors. TCRB CDR3s from Type 1 diabetes patients were moderately but significantly shorter in all four CD4+ subsets.

Germline CDR1 and CDR2: MGHDK and SYGVNS. V shed 3 bases and J shed 1 base, with 9 bases lying between them. This CDR3 is 14 amino acids long. TCRB transcripts that were expressed got sequenced, as all of the isolated RNA had been reverse transcribed. Clones were read by immunoSEQ multiplex PCR, and TCRdb kept only the in-frame ones, dropping some. The sample has roughly 340,000 clones, around 12% seen once; the top ten hold 0.01%. Source material: naive CD4+ T cells from blood. V and J are TRBV25-1 and TRBJ2-5; weak D call: TRBD2 (5 bases). The clonotype was recovered from a young woman with type 1 diabetes. The CDR3, as DNA: TGTGCCAGCAGTGATACGGGGATCCAAGAGACCCAGTACTTC. Translation gives CASSDTGIQETQYF.